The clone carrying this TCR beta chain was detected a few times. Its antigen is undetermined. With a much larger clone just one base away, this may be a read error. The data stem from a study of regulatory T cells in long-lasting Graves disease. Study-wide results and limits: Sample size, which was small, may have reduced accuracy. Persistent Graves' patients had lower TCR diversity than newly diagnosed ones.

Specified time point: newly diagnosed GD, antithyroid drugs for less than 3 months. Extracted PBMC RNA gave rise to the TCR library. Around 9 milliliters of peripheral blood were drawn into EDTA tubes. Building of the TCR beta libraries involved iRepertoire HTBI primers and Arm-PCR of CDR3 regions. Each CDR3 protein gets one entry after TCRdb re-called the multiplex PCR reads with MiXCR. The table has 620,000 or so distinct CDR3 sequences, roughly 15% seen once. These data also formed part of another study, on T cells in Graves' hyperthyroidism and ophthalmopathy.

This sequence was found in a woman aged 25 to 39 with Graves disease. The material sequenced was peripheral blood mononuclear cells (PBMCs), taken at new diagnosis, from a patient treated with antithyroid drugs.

CDR3 sequence: CAGSRQFNEQFF. CDR3 DNA sequence: TGTGCCGGCAGTCGACAGTTTAATGAGCAGTTCTTC. The chain combines TRBV28 with TRBJ2-1; tentative D call: TRBD1 (5 bases). The CDR3 is 12 amino acids. The germline V gene has CDR1 MDHEN and CDR2 SYDVKM. The full variable domain, its missing parts supplied by reference TRBV28 and TRBJ2-1, is DVKVTQSSRYLVKRTGEKVFLECVQDMDHENMFWYRQDPGLGLRLIYFSYDVKMKEKGDIPEGYSVSREKKERFSLILESASTNQTSMYLCAGSRQFNEQFFGPGTRLTVL.